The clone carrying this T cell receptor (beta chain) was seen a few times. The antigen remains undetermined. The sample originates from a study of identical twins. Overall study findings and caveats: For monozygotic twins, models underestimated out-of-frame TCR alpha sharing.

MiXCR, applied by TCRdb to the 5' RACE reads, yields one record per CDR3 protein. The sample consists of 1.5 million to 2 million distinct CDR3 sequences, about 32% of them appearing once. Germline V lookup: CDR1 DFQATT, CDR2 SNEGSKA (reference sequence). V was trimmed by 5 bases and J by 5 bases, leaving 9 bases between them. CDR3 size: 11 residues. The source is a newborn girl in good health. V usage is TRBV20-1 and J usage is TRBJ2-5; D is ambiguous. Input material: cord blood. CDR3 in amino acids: CSADRPETQYF. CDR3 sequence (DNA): TGCAGTGCTGATCGGCCCGAGACCCAGTACTTC.